Reported below is one T cell receptor beta chain. The data originate from a study of T cell changes during pregnancy in multiple sclerosis. Trimming shortened V by 5 bases and J by 7 bases, and 15 bases separated the two germline ends. The CDR3 loop spans 13 amino acids. From germline, CDR1 is SGHTA and CDR2 FQGNSA. Method: immunoSEQ multiplex PCR; TCRdb's copy keeps in-frame clones and lacks some. The sample has approximately 59,000 clones; roughly 93% are singletons. This chain links TRBV7-2 with TRBJ2-7; no definite D call. This receptor was identified in a female donor with multiple sclerosis, enrolled in a pregnancy study. Sequencing used CD4+ T cells from peripheral blood mononuclear cells, obtained before pregnancy. CDR3 sequence (DNA): TGTGCCAGCAGCCCTACCTCCCTGGTGGAGCAGTACTTC. Translating it yields CASSPTSLVEQYF.